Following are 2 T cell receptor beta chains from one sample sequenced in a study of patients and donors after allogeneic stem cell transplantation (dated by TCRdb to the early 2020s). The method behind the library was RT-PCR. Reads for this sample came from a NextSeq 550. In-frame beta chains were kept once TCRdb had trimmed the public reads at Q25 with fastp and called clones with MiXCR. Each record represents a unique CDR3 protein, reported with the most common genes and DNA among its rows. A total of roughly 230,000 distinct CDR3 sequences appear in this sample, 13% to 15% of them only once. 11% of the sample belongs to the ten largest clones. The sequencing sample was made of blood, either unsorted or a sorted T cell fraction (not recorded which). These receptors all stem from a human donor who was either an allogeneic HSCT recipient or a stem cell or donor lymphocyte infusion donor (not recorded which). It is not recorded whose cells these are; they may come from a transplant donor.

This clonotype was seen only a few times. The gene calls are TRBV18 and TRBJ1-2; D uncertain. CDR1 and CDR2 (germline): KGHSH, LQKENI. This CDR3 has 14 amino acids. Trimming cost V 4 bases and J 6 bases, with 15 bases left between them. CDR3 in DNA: TGTGCCAGCTCACAGGGAGTAAGGGCTGATGGCTACACCTTC. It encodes CASSQGVRADGYTF. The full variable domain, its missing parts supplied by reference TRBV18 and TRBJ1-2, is NAGVMQNPRHLVRRRGQEARLRCSPMKGHSHVYWYRQLPEEGLKFMVYLQKENIIDESGMPKERFSAEFPKEGPSILRIQQVVRGDSAAYFCASSQGVRADGYTFGSGTRLTVV.

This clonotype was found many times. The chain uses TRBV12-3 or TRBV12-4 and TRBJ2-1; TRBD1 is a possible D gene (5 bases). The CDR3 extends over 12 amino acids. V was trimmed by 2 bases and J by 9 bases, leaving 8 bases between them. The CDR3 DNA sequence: TGTGCCAGCAGTTTAAGGCAGGGTGAGCAGTTCTTC. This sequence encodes CASSLRQGEQFF.